This T cell receptor beta chain is drawn from a study of response to subunit inactivated influenza vaccine (dated by TCRdb to the late 2010s). Study-wide context: Deep quantitative T cell receptor repertoire profiling was used in the study to track responses to a trivalent subunit inactivated influenza vaccine. Points the paper makes about the study in general: The authors suggested that each seasonal influenza vaccination may recruit only a limited number of new T cells.

This clonotype was observed many times. Its antigen remains undetermined. No base-level quality is on record; no much larger clone is a single base apart. The junction shows trimming of 0 bases on V and 4 bases on J, and the gene matches do not reach 4 bases of it. The germline V gene sets CDR1 to SGHRS and CDR2 to YFSETQ. The CDR3 runs 15 amino acids, cysteine and phenylalanine included. The DNA shown is the 45-base CDR3, in frame from base 1. Libraries were prepared through RT-PCR. The listed sequencing device is Illumina HiSeq 2500. TCRdb took the public reads, trimmed them with fastp at Q25, ran MiXCR for clone calling and kept in-frame beta chains. Rows matching on CDR3 protein sequence are summarized as one entry with the most common DNA and genes. Across this sample there are hundreds of thousands of distinct CDR3 sequences, with about 14% seen only once. The ten largest clonotypes hold 7.6% of the sample.

This TCR was recovered from a man in his fifties or sixties who received an inactivated influenza vaccine. Donor details come from another sample of the same person, matched by shared clones. Source: PBMCs from blood, taken 14 days before vaccination. The chain is encoded by TRBV5-1 joined to TRBJ1-3; 7 nucleotides in the junction match TRBD1. DNA sequence: TGCGCCAGCAGCTTGGGGGACAGTGGAGGAAACACCATATATTTT. Translated, this gives CASSLGDSGGNTIYF.